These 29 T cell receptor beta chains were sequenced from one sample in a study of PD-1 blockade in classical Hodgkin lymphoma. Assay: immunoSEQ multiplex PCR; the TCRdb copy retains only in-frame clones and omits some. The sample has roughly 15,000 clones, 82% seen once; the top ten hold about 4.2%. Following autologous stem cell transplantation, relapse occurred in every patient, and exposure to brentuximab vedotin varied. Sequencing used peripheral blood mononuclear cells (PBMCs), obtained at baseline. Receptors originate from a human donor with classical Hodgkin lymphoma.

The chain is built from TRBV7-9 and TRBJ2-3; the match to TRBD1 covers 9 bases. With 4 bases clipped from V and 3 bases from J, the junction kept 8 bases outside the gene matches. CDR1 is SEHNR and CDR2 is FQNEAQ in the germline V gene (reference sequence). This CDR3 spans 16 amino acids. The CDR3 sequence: CASSYRDRVLTDTQYF. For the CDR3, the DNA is TGTGCCAGCAGCTACCGGGACAGGGTATTGACAGATACGCAGTATTTT.

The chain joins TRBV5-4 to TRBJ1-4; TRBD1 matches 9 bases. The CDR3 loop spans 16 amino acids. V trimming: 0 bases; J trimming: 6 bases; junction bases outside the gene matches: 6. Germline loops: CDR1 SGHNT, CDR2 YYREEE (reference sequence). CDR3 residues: CASSLGDRDGDEKLFF. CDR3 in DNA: TGTGCCAGCAGCTTGGGGGACAGGGATGGCGATGAAAAACTGTTTTTT.

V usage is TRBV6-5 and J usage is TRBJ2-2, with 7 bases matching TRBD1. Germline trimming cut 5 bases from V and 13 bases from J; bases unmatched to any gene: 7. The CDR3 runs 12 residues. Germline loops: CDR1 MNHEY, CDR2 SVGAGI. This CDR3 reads CASSRTGQRLFF. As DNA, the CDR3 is TGTGCCAGCAGTCGCACGGGACAGAGGCTGTTTTTT.

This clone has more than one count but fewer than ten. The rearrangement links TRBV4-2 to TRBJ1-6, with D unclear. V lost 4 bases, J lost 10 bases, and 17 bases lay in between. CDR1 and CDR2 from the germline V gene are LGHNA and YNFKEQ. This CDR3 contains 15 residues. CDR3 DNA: TGTGCCAGCAGCCCGGAGGTCGGGGAGAGGTCACCCCTCCACTTT. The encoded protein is CASSPEVGERSPLHF.

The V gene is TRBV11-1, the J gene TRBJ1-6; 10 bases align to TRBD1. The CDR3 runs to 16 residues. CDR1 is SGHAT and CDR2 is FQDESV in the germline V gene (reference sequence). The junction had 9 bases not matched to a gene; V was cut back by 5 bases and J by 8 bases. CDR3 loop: CASSHLRGQGDSPLHF. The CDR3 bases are TGTGCCAGCAGCCACCTACGTGGACAGGGGGATTCACCCCTCCACTTT.

For the CDR3, the DNA is TGTGCCAGCAGCTCTCAACTTAATTCGCGGGATACGCAGTATTTT. Protein sequence: CASSSQLNSRDTQYF. The J gene is TRBJ2-3, the V gene TRBV9, with D unresolved. There are 15 residues in the CDR3. Per the germline V gene, CDR1 is SGDLS and CDR2 is YYNGEE. Between the trimmed V and J ends, which lost 4 bases and 6 bases, there was a span of 18 bases.

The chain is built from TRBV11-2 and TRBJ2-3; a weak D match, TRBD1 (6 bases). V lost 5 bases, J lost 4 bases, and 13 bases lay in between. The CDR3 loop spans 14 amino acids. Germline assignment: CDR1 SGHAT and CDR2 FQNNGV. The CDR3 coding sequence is TGTGCCAGCAGCCCACAGGGACCGTCAGATACGCAGTATTTT. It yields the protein CASSPQGPSDTQYF.

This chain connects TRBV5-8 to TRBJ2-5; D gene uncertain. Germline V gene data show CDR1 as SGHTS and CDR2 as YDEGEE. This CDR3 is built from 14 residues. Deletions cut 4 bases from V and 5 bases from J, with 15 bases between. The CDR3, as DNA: TGTGCCAGCAGCCATAGCCGGTTCCGGGAGACCCAGTACTTC. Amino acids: CASSHSRFRETQYF. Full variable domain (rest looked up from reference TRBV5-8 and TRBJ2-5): EAGVTQSPTHLIKTRGQQATLRCSPISGHTSVYWYQQALGLGLQFLLWYDEGEERNRGNFPPRFSGRQFPNYSSELNVNALELEDSALYLCASSHSRFRETQYFGPGTRLLVL.

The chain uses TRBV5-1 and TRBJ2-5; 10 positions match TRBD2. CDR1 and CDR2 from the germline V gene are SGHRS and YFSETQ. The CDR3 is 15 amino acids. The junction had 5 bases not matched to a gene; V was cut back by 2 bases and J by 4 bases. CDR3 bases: TGCGCCAGCAGCTTAGCGGGAGGGCCGCTAGAGACCCAGTACTTC. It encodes CASSLAGGPLETQYF. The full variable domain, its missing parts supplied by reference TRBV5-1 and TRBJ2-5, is KAGVTQTPRYLIKTRGQQVTLSCSPISGHRSVSWYQQTPGQGLQFLFEYFSETQRNKGNFPGRFSGRQFSNSRSEMNVSTLELGDSALYLCASSLAGGPLETQYFGPGTRLLVL.

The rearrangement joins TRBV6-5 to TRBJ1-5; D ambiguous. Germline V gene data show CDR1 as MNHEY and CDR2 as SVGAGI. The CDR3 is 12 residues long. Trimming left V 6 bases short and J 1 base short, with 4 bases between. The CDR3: CASRHSNQPQHF. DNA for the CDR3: TGTGCCAGCAGACACAGCAATCAGCCCCAGCATTTT.

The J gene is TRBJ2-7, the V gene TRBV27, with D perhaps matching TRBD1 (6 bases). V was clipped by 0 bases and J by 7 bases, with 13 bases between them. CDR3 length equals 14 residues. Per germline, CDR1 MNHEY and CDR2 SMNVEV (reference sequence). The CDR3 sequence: CASSLSRGKKEQYF. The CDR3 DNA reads TGTGCCAGCAGTTTATCCAGGGGAAAAAAAGAGCAGTACTTC.

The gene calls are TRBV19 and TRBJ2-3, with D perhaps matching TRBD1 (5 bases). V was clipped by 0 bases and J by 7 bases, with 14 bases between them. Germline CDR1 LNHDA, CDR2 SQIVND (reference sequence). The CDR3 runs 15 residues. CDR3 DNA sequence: TGTGCCAGTAGTATAGATCCGATTAAGGGGTATACGCAGTATTTT. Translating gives CASSIDPIKGYTQYF.

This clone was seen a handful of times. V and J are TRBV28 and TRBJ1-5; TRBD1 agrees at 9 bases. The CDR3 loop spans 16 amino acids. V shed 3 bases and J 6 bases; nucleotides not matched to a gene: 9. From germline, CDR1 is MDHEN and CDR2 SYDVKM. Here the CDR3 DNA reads TGTGCCAGCAGTTTCTGGGGGACAGGGAGGAGTCAGCCCCAGCATTTT. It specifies CASSFWGTGRSQPQHF.

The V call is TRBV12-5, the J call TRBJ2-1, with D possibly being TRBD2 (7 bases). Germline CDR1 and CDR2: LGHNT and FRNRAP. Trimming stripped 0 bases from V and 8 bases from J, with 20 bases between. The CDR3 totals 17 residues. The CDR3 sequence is CASGLVPPPGGLDEQFF. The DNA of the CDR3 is TGTGCTAGTGGTTTGGTACCACCCCCGGGGGGCCTCGATGAGCAGTTCTTC.

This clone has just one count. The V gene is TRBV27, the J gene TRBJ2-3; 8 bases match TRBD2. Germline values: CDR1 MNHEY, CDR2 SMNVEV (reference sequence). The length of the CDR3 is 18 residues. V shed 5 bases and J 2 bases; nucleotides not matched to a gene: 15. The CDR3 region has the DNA TGTGCCAGCAGTCCCTCCGGAATACTAGCGGCCCTCACAGATACGCAGTATTTT. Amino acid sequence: CASSPSGILAALTDTQYF.

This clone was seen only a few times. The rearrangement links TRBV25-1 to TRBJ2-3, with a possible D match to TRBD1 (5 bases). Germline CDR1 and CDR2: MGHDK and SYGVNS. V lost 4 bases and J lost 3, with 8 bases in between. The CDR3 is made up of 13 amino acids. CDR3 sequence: CASSARATDTQYF. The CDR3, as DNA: TGTGCCAGCAGTGCCAGGGCAACAGATACGCAGTATTTT.

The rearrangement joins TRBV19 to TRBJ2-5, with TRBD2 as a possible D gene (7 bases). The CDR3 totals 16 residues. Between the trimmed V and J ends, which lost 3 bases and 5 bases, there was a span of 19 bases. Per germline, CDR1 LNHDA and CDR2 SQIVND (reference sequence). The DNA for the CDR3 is TGTGCCAGTAGTATTTCCTCGTGGGGGGGGCTCGAGACCCAGTACTTC. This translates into CASSISSWGGLETQYF.

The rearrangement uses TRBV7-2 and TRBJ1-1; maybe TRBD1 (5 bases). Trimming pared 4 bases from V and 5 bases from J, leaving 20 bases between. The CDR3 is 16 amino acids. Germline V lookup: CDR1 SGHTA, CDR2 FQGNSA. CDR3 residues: CASSSRGSAGRTEAFF. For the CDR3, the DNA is TGTGCCAGCAGCTCTCGGGGCTCGGCGGGGAGGACTGAAGCTTTCTTT.

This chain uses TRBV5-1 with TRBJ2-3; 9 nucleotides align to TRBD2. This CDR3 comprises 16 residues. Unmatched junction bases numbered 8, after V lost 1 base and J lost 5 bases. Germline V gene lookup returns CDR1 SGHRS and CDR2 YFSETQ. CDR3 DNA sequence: TGCGCCAGCAGCTTGAATAGCGGGAGAGTCAGAGATACGCAGTATTTT. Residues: CASSLNSGRVRDTQYF.

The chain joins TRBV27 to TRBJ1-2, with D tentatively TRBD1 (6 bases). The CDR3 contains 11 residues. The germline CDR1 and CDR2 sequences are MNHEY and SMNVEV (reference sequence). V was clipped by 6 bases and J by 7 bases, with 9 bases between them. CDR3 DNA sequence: TGTGCCAGCAGGACAGGTGCTGGCTACACCTTC. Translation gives CASRTGAGYTF.

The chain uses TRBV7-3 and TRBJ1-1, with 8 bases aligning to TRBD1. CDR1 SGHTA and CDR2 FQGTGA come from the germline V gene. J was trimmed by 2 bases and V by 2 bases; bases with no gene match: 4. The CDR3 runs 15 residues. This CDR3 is CASSLVQGGNTEAFF. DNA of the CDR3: TGTGCCAGCAGCTTAGTACAGGGGGGAAACACTGAAGCTTTCTTT.

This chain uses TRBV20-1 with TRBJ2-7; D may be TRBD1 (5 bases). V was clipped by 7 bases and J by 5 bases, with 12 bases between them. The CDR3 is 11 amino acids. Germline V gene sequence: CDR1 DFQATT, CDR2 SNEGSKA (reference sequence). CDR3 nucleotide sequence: TGCAGTGAGGGCAGGGCCCACGAGCAGTACTTC. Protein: CSEGRAHEQYF.

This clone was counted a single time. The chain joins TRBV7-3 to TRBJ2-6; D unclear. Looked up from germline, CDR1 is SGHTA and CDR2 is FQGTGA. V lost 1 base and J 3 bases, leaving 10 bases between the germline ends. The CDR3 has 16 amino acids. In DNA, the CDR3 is TGTGCCAGCAGCTTAAATCTAGGGTATGGGGCCAACGTCCTGACTTTC. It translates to CASSLNLGYGANVLTF.

The CDR3 spells CASSFESGGSLFYEQYF. DNA of the CDR3: TGCGCCAGCAGCTTCGAAAGCGGGGGGTCCCTCTTCTACGAGCAGTACTTC. V usage is TRBV5-1 and J usage is TRBJ2-7, with TRBD2 matching 9 bases. V lost 2 bases to trimming and J lost 3 bases; unmatched junction nucleotides: 12. The germline gives CDR1 SGHRS, CDR2 YFSETQ. CDR3 length: 17 amino acids.

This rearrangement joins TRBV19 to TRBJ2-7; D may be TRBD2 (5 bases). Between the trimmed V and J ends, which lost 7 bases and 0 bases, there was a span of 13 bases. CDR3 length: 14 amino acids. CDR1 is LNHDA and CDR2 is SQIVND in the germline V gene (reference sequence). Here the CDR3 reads CASTLSGDSYEQYF. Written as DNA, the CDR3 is TGTGCCAGTACCCTCTCCGGGGACTCCTACGAGCAGTACTTC.

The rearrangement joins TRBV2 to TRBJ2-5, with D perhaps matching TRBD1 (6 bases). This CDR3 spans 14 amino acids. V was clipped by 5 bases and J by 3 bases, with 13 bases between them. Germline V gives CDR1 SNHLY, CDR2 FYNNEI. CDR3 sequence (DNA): TGTGCCAGCAGTACTAGGGGGACCGAAGAGACCCAGTACTTC. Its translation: CASSTRGTEETQYF.

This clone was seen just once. CDR3 in DNA: TGCGCCAGCAGCCCTTTACAGGGGGGCTATGGCTACACCTTC. Translated: CASSPLQGGYGYTF. The chain is built from TRBV5-1 and TRBJ1-2; 8 positions agree with TRBD1. The junction had 6 bases not matched to a gene; V was cut back by 4 bases and J by 4 bases. Germline CDR1 SGHRS, CDR2 YFSETQ. This CDR3 has 14 amino acids.

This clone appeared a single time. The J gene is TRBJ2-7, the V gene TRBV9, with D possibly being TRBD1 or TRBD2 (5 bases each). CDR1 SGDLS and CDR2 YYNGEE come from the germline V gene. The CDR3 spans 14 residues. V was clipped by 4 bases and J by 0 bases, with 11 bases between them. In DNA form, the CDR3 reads TGTGCCAGCAGCACCCGGGACGGCTCCTACGAGCAGTACTTC. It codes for CASSTRDGSYEQYF.

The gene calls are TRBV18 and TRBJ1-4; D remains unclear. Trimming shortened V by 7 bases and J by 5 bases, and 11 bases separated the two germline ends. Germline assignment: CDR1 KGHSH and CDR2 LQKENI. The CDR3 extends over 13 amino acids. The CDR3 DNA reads TGTGCCAGCTTCCGCGGACGGAATGAAAAACTGTTTTTT. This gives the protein CASFRGRNEKLFF.